The 20 T cell receptor beta chains given below trace back to one sample, sequenced in a study of T-cell memory formation after mild COVID-19. TCRdb reprocessed the 5' RACE reads via MiXCR and lists one record per CDR3 protein. The table shows 340,000 or so distinct CDR3 sequences, with approximately 12% occurring only once. Sequenced material: PBMCs or a T cell subset sorted from them (not recorded which). The receptor set was obtained from a young man who had mild COVID-19 (a few samples of this study predate the infection). Cell type and time point are not known.

The CDR3 nucleotides are TGTGCCAGCAGCTTTGTCCCGGGGAAACTGTTTTTT. Its translation is CASSFVPGKLFF. The chain carries TRBV7-9 and TRBJ1-4; no clear D. The V end was cut by 3 bases, the J end by 11 bases, with 10 bases between. The germline V gene has CDR1 SEHNR and CDR2 FQNEAQ (reference sequence). This CDR3 has 12 amino acids.

The chain couples TRBV5-1 to TRBJ2-7; D remains unclear. Germline CDR1 reads SGHRS; CDR2 reads YFSETQ. V was clipped by 0 bases and J by 2 bases, with 9 bases between them. The CDR3 sequence is 14 residues long. In DNA form, the CDR3 reads TGCGCCAGCAGCTTGGAAGCCGGCCCCTACGAGCAGTACGTC. Protein product: CASSLEAGPYEQYV.

The gene calls are TRBV30 and TRBJ1-5, with TRBD1 matching over 8 bases. CDR3 size: 16 residues. Germline-derived CDR1 and CDR2 are GTSNPN and SVGIG (reference sequence). V gave up 2 bases and J gave up 6 bases; unmatched junction bases: 12. CDR3 loop: CAWSPYLDRERQPQHF. The DNA for the CDR3 is TGTGCCTGGAGTCCCTATTTGGACAGGGAACGTCAGCCCCAGCATTTT.

The chain is built from TRBV11-3 and TRBJ2-3, with D possibly matching TRBD2 (5 bases). The germline V gene has CDR1 SGHNT and CDR2 YENEEA. The CDR3 is 14 amino acids. V was cut by 5 bases and J by 0 bases, with 9 bases left in between. This chain's CDR3 is CASSLSVSTDTQYF. The CDR3 DNA reads as TGTGCCAGCAGCCTTAGCGTTAGCACAGATACGCAGTATTTT.

This chain uses TRBV6-5 with TRBJ2-5, with TRBD2 matching over 10 bases. The junction had 8 bases not matched to a gene; V was cut back by 4 bases and J by 3 bases. The CDR3 has 16 residues. CDR1 and CDR2 from the germline V gene are MNHEY and SVGAGI. CDR3 region: CASSSLAGGEEETQYF. Written as DNA, the CDR3 is TGTGCCAGCAGTTCTTTAGCGGGGGGTGAAGAAGAGACCCAGTACTTC.

There are a few counts of this clonotype. V usage is TRBV28 and J usage is TRBJ1-5, with a weak D call TRBD1 (5 bases). This CDR3 spans 14 amino acids. Germline-derived CDR1 and CDR2 are MDHEN and SYDVKM. The V end was cut by 8 bases, the J end by 5 bases, with 16 bases between. CDR3 sequence: CASGPDRYHQPQHF. The CDR3 coding sequence is TGTGCCAGCGGGCCTGACAGATACCATCAGCCCCAGCATTTT.

Many counts were recorded for this clonotype. This rearrangement joins TRBV4-1 to TRBJ1-2, with D possibly TRBD1 on 5 matching bases. The CDR3 is 15 amino acids. Between the trimmed V and J ends, which lost 5 bases and 3 bases, there was a span of 16 bases. Germline CDR1 reads MGHRA; CDR2 reads YSYEKL. The CDR3 is CASSWGEAGHYGYTF. The CDR3 nucleotides are TGCGCCAGCAGCTGGGGCGAGGCTGGACACTATGGCTACACCTTC.

This chain links TRBV6-2 or TRBV6-3 with TRBJ1-1; 8 bases map to TRBD1. Germline loops: CDR1 MNHEY, CDR2 SVGEGT. The CDR3 has 15 amino acids. With 6 bases clipped from V and 11 bases from J, the junction kept 17 bases outside the gene matches. This CDR3 reads CASSSAPGGAYPAFF. The CDR3 DNA sequence: TGTGCCAGCAGCTCGGCCCCAGGGGGCGCTTACCCGGCTTTCTTT.

The chain links TRBV6-5 to TRBJ1-1; D possibly corresponds to TRBD1 (5 bases). V lost 3 bases, J lost 7 bases, and 18 bases lay in between. There are 15 residues in the CDR3. Looked up from germline, CDR1 is MNHEY and CDR2 is SVGAGI. The CDR3 spells CASSYGNVQGNEAFF. In DNA form, the CDR3 reads TGTGCCAGCAGTTATGGCAACGTCCAGGGTAATGAAGCTTTCTTT.

This clonotype showed up just a few times. The chain carries TRBV30 and TRBJ2-1; 7 bases match TRBD1. Germline V lookup: CDR1 GTSNPN, CDR2 SVGIG (reference sequence). V dropped 4 bases and J dropped 10; count of bases not matched to a gene: 10. The CDR3 is 13 residues long. The CDR3 nucleotides read TGTGCCTGGATTCGACAGGGATTTAGCGAGCAGTTCTTC. This encodes CAWIRQGFSEQFF. Variable domain in full (rest from reference TRBV30 and TRBJ2-1): SQTIHQWPATLVQPVGSPLSLECTVEGTSNPNLYWYRQAAGRGLQLLFYSVGIGQISSEVPQNLSASRPQDRQFILSSKKLLLSDSGFYLCAWIRQGFSEQFFGPGTRLTVL.

At least ten counts were recorded for this clonotype. The chain employs TRBV6-2 or TRBV6-3 and TRBJ1-1, with 7 positions matching TRBD1. The V and J ends lost 0 bases and 0 bases, in that order; junction bases with no gene match: 10. The germline V gene encodes CDR1 MNHEY and CDR2 SVGEGT. CDR3 length: 18 residues. The DNA for the CDR3 is TGTGCCAGCAGTTACTCTTCCAGGGGGGTTCGAATGAACACTGAAGCTTTCTTT. The encoded protein is CASSYSSRGVRMNTEAFF.

This chain joins TRBV24-1 and TRBJ1-1; 11 bases agree with TRBD1. CDR1 is KGHDR and CDR2 is SFDVKD in the germline V gene. The CDR3 length is 16 residues. V lost 3 bases and J lost 4; bases outside the gene matches: 6. CDR3 in DNA: TGTGCCACCAGTGATGCCGGGACAGGGGGGGGCACTGAAGCTTTCTTT. Its protein product is CATSDAGTGGGTEAFF.

The chain has TRBV20-1 and TRBJ1-5; D unclear. The CDR3 length is 12 residues. V dropped 7 bases and J dropped 6 bases, with 13 bases sitting between them. Looked up from germline, CDR1 is DFQATT and CDR2 is SNEGSKA (reference sequence). CDR3 sequence: CSGRESTQPQHF. CDR3 DNA: TGCAGTGGGCGGGAATCGACTCAGCCCCAGCATTTT.

This clonotype showed up just a few times. V usage is TRBV9 and J usage is TRBJ2-3; tentative D call: TRBD1 (5 bases). The CDR3 spans 15 residues. The V and J ends lost 0 bases and 2 bases respectively, with 10 bases between them. CDR1 is SGDLS and CDR2 is YYNGEE in the germline V gene. CDR3 sequence (DNA): TGTGCCAGCAGCGTAGGGACAAACCCCACAGATACGCAGTATTTT. Translating gives CASSVGTNPTDTQYF.

This clonotype has only a few counts. The J gene is TRBJ2-5, the V gene TRBV12-3 or TRBV12-4, with 12 bases that match TRBD1. The CDR3 loop spans 15 amino acids. J lost 5 bases, V lost 3 bases, and 4 bases had no gene match. CDR3 residues: CASSFGTGGRETQYF. The CDR3 DNA is TGTGCCAGCAGTTTCGGGACAGGGGGCAGGGAGACCCAGTACTTC.

This chain's CDR3 is CSASGLAVYEQYF. For the CDR3, the DNA is TGCAGTGCTAGTGGACTAGCGGTCTACGAGCAGTACTTC. The chain has TRBV20-1 and TRBJ2-7; 10 nucleotides match TRBD2. The germline V gene has CDR1 DFQATT and CDR2 SNEGSKA (reference sequence). The J segment lost 3 bases and the V segment lost 3 bases, leaving 2 bases of the junction unmatched. The CDR3 has 13 amino acids.

This clonotype was picked up a small number of times. The chain uses TRBV7-2 and TRBJ2-2; the match to TRBD2 covers 11 bases. Germline trimming cut 3 bases from V and 6 bases from J; bases unmatched to any gene: 0. Looked up from germline, CDR1 is SGHTA and CDR2 is FQGNSA. The CDR3 totals 14 residues. CDR3 DNA: TGTGCCAGCAGCTTTAGCGGGGGGGCCGGGGAGCTGTTTTTT. This encodes CASSFSGGAGELFF.

The chain recombines TRBV20-1 with TRBJ2-3; D is unclear. There are 14 residues in the CDR3. The germline V and J ends were trimmed by 1 base and 6 bases, with 14 bases remaining between them. Germline values: CDR1 DFQATT, CDR2 SNEGSKA (reference sequence). In DNA form, the CDR3 reads TGCAGTGCTAGAGTTTACGTGTGGGCCGATACGCAGTATTTT. Translating it yields CSARVYVWADTQYF.

The gene calls are TRBV5-5 and TRBJ2-7; 7 positions match TRBD1. The trim removed 3 bases at V and 7 bases at J, leaving 13 bases unmatched. The CDR3 is 15 amino acids. The germline V gene has CDR1 SGHKS and CDR2 YYEKEE (reference sequence). The CDR3 DNA reads TGTGCCAGCAGCTCCGGGACAGTTCATCCTAGGGAGCAGTACTTC. It codes for CASSSGTVHPREQYF.

This sequence joins TRBV4-1 and TRBJ1-1; D is ambiguous. In germline, CDR1 is MGHRA, CDR2 YSYEKL. The V gene lost 3 bases and the J gene lost 3 bases, with 8 bases spanning the gap. The CDR3 has 13 residues. CDR3 bases: TGCGCCAGCAGCCATCCTCAGGACACTGAAGCTTTCTTT. It specifies CASSHPQDTEAFF.